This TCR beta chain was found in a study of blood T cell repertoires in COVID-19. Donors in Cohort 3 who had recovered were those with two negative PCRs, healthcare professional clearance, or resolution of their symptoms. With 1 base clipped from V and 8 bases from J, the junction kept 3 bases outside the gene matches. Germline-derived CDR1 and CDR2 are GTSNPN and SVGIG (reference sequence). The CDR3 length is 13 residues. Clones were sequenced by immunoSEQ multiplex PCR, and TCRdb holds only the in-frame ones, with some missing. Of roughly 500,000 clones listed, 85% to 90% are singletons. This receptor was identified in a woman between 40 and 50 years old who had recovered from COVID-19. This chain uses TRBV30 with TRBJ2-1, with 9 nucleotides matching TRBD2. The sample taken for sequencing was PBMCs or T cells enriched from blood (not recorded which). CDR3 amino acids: CAWSDSGGDEQFF. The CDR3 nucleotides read TGTGCCTGGAGTGATAGCGGGGGCGATGAGCAGTTCTTC.